This T cell receptor (beta chain) was obtained from a study of T cell repertoires in cytomegalovirus infection. For the study at large: Evidence of both CMV infection and a matching HLA type came from public TCR beta signatures.

Study conclusions and caveats: Using cumulative public TCR beta family frequency, the authors identified those who carried CMV together with the relevant HLA.

This clonotype has just one count. What it recognizes is unknown. TCRdb independently ran MiXCR on the reads; one entry per CDR3 protein. Here the sample spans some 680,000 distinct CDR3 sequences, 35% being singletons. The V gene's germline CDR1 is SGHDT and CDR2 YYEEEE. This CDR3 comprises 15 residues. Trimming stripped 4 bases from V and 7 bases from J, with 18 bases between. This chain connects TRBV5-6 to TRBJ2-1, with D possibly TRBD2 on 5 matching bases. Sequencing was carried out using PBMCs. This TCR was recovered from a human donor in good health (CMV status not recorded). Some clones in this sample may be carry-over from other donors' samples. CDR3 amino acids: CASSAGFRSGNEQFF. CDR3 DNA: TGTGCCAGCAGCGCTGGCTTCCGATCGGGAAATGAGCAGTTCTTC.